This T cell receptor (beta chain) derives from a study of shared clonotypes between healthy human individuals. This clone was seen just once. Using immunoSEQ multiplex PCR, the repertoire was profiled, and TCRdb retains in-frame clones only, with some absent. This table has 2 million to 3 million clones, 93% appearing once. The CDR3 has 15 residues. CDR1 is SGHRS and CDR2 is YFSETQ in the germline V gene. Trimming removed 4 bases from V and 2 bases from J, with 15 bases in between. The V and J genes are TRBV5-1 and TRBJ1-1; D gene ambiguous. Sample: naive CD4+ T cells from PBMCs. Indicated subset: CD45RA+ positively selected. The source is a man between 18 and 29 years old in good health. Some clones in this sample may be carry-over from other donors' samples. The CDR3 DNA reads TGCGCCAGCAGCCGAACCCTCCCGAGCAACACTGAAGCTTTCTTT. Translation gives CASSRTLPSNTEAFF.